This TCR beta chain was identified during a study of monozygotic twins with inflammatory bowel disease. Study results and limitations: Inverse Simpson values showed less TCRbeta diversity in IBD patients than in their healthy co-twins. Clonotype overlap with others was lower in IBD patients than in healthy twins, a difference that was greatest with disease activity.

UMIs that included a 6-nucleotide sample barcode were added by template switching, which took place during cDNA synthesis. For each CDR3 protein, TCRdb gives one entry from its re-call of the 5' RACE reads, without DNA. Its table records some 450,000 distinct CDR3 sequences. The CDR3 covers 15 residues. Germline CDR1 is SGHKS and CDR2 is YYEKEE (reference sequence). A remark on this clonotype: The antigen is not known.

The clonotype was recovered from a human donor with ulcerative colitis or Crohn's disease, or a healthy co-twin of an affected twin (not recorded which). V and J are TRBV5-5 and TRBJ1-5; TCRdb gives TRBD1 as the D gene, but with no DNA this cannot be confirmed. The source material was blood. CDR3 loop: CASSFQAAAGGPQHF.